Presented here are 18 T cell receptor beta chains from one specimen sequenced in a study of post-analysis software for immune sequencing data. TCR beta cDNA libraries had unique molecular identifiers. TCRdb re-called the PCR reads with MiXCR, one entry per CDR3 protein. The sample consists of around 260,000 distinct CDR3 sequences, 35% to 45% of them appearing once. Findings and limits, study-wide: The study found TRBV5-6, TRBV5-1 and TRBV20-1 among a handful of TRBV segments more frequent in patients than controls.

Which antigens these TCRs recognize remains unknown. What was sequenced was blood. The receptors shown here come from a girl under 18 with multiple sclerosis.

This clonotype was observed a single time. A much more abundant neighbour one base away suggests this may be a read error. The chain joins TRBV5-1 to TRBJ1-1; a possible D gene is TRBD1 (5 bases). This CDR3 comprises 13 residues. V was trimmed by 0 bases and J by 7 bases, leaving 10 bases between them. Germline V CDR1 and CDR2: SGHRS, YFSETQ. The CDR3 DNA is TGCGCCAGCAGCTTGGGGGGCAGCCTTGAAGCTTTCTTT. Protein: CASSLGGSLEAFF.

Comments on this clonotype: A clone one base away is much larger, so this may be a read error. The V gene is TRBV28, the J gene TRBJ2-1; 10 bases are shared with TRBD2. CDR1 and CDR2 (germline): MDHEN, SYDVKM. J gave up 0 bases and V 6 bases, and 11 bases lay outside the gene matches. There are 18 residues in the CDR3. The CDR3 DNA follows: TGTGCCAGCAGCGGCTTGCCTAGCGGGGGTTTCTCCTACAATGAGCAGTTCTTC. Its protein is CASSGLPSGGFSYNEQFF.

A note on this clonotype: This may come from a read error, since a much larger clone is one base off. The V gene is TRBV27, the J gene TRBJ1-2; no definite D call. There are 13 residues in the CDR3. CDR1 is MNHEY, CDR2 SMNVEV, per germline (reference sequence). The CDR3 DNA follows: TGTGTCAGCAGTTTAAAGGCGGACTATGGCTACACCTTC. Protein: CVSSLKADYGYTF.

This clonotype showed up many times. V and J are TRBV20-1 and TRBJ2-3, with 7 bases aligning to TRBD1. CDR3 length equals 13 residues. Germline CDR1 DFQATT, CDR2 SNEGSKA (reference sequence). Trimming cost V 5 bases and J 5 bases; bases outside gene matches: 7. DNA of the CDR3: TGCAGTGCTGACGGGACAGTCGGAGATACGCAGTATTTT. This sequence encodes CSADGTVGDTQYF.

This clonotype was detected many times. The V call is TRBV5-1, the J call TRBJ2-1, with 11 bases matching TRBD2. Unmatched junction bases numbered 10, after V lost 3 bases and J lost 8 bases. The length of the CDR3 is 16 residues. Germline lookup yields CDR1 SGHRS and CDR2 YFSETQ. CDR3 region: CASSSFTSGRDYEQFF. CDR3 sequence (DNA): TGCGCCAGCAGCTCGTTCACTAGCGGGAGAGACTATGAGCAGTTCTTC.

The V gene is TRBV20-1, the J gene TRBJ2-1, with 8 bases identical to TRBD2. Per the germline V gene, CDR1 is DFQATT and CDR2 is SNEGSKA (reference sequence). V dropped 6 bases and J dropped 0; count of bases not matched to a gene: 4. This CDR3 comprises 14 residues. The CDR3 nucleotides are TGCAGTGCAGCCGGGACTAGCTCCTACAATGAGCAGTTCTTC. As protein: CSAAGTSSYNEQFF.

This clonotype was picked up many times. The chain couples TRBV11-2 to TRBJ2-7; D possibly corresponds to TRBD2 (7 bases). Trimming stripped 3 bases from V and 6 bases from J, with 15 bases between. CDR1 and CDR2 from the germline V gene are SGHAT and FQNNGV. There are 14 residues in the CDR3. CDR3 amino acids: CASSLGGQGPEQYF. CDR3 coding DNA: TGTGCCAGCAGCTTGGGGGGGCAGGGTCCCGAGCAGTACTTC.

Comments on this clonotype: Without the conserved terminal phenylalanine or tryptophan, this CDR3 likely stems from a read error. V usage is TRBV5-1 and J usage is TRBJ1-2, with 7 bases matching TRBD1. CDR3 length equals 17 residues. The trim removed 3 bases at V and 1 base at J, leaving 12 bases unmatched. Per the germline V gene, CDR1 is SGHRS and CDR2 is YFSETQ. As DNA, the CDR3 is TGCGCCAGCAGCTCTAACCCGGGGACAGCGATTAACTATGGCTACACCGTC. This gives the protein CASSSNPGTAINYGYTV.

Points on this clonotype: The conserved phenylalanine or tryptophan normally closing the CDR3 is absent here, so this likely arose from a read error. Because the CDR3's place on the DNA is in doubt, the DNA is left out and the CDR3 is given as listed by TCRdb. The chain combines TRBV29-1 with TRBJ2-1; the table calls TRBD2, which could not be checked here. The CDR3 extends over 13 residues, inclusive of both ends. The germline gives CDR1 SQVTM, CDR2 ANQGSEA. CDR3 sequence: CSVETREGYTFGS.

This clonotype was counted between two and nine times. The chain combines TRBV5-6 with TRBJ1-1; unclear D gene. The CDR3 length is 14 residues. V lost 7 bases and J 1 base, leaving 14 bases between the germline ends. Germline CDR1 is SGHDT and CDR2 is YYEEEE. CDR3: CASVIGRTNTEAFF. CDR3 nucleotide sequence: TGTGCCAGCGTAATCGGACGGACGAACACTGAAGCTTTCTTT.

The chain employs TRBV6-5 and TRBJ2-7, with 8 bases fitting TRBD1. The CDR3 spans 14 residues. In germline, CDR1 is MNHEY, CDR2 SVGAGI. V was clipped by 5 bases and J by 2 bases; unmatched bases: 5. The DNA for the CDR3 is TGTGCCAGCAGTCGACAGGGGCAAGCCTACGAGCAGTACTTC. Translating it yields CASSRQGQAYEQYF.

This clonotype came up once. V usage is TRBV18 and J usage is TRBJ2-7; D gene unclear. CDR1 KGHSH and CDR2 LQKENI come from the germline V gene. The CDR3 length is 14 residues. V lost 2 bases and J 7 bases, leaving 15 bases between the germline ends. The CDR3 sequence is CASSPAISYNEQYF. The CDR3 bases are TGTGCCAGCTCACCAGCCATCTCCTACAATGAGCAGTACTTC.

The sample holds many counts of this clonotype. The V call is TRBV28, the J call TRBJ2-5, with D tentatively TRBD2 (6 bases). CDR1 is MDHEN and CDR2 is SYDVKM in the germline V gene. CDR3 length: 15 residues. V was clipped by 5 bases and J by 4 bases, with 17 bases between them. The CDR3 sequence is CASSTLVGGGETQYF. The CDR3 DNA sequence: TGTGCCAGCAGTACCTTAGTGGGGGGAGGAGAGACCCAGTACTTC.

This clonotype appeared a few times. CDR3 DNA sequence: TGCGCCAGCAGCCTAACTTGGGACAGGGGGTCGGGAGATACGCAGTATTTT. Protein: CASSLTWDRGSGDTQYF. This sequence joins TRBV5-1 and TRBJ2-3; 11 bases are a match to TRBD1. Trimming removed 4 bases from V and 5 bases from J; junction bases left unmatched: 12. Germline values: CDR1 SGHRS, CDR2 YFSETQ. The CDR3 is 17 residues long.

Points on this clonotype: Just one base apart from a much larger clone, this may be a read error. The J gene is TRBJ2-1, the V gene TRBV7-9; 8 nucleotides agree with TRBD2. Germline loops: CDR1 SEHNR, CDR2 FQNEAQ (reference sequence). The CDR3 is made up of 14 amino acids. V trimming: 4 bases; J trimming: 6 bases; junction bases outside the gene matches: 5. The CDR3 nucleotides are TGTGCCAGCAGCTCCAGGACTAGCATCAATGAGCAGTTCTTC. It codes for CASSSRTSINEQFF. Looking up the rest from reference TRBV7-9 and TRBJ2-1 gives the full variable domain: DTGVSQNPRHKITKRGQNVTFRCDPISEHNRLYWYRQTLGQGPEFLTYFQNEAQLEKSRLLSDRFSAERPKGSFSTLEIQRTEQGDSAMYLCASSSRTSINEQFFGPGTRLTVL.

About this clonotype itself: A read error is possible here, since a much larger clone lies one base away. The genes are TRBV2 and TRBJ2-4; D is perhaps TRBD2 (6 bases). Per germline, CDR1 SNHLY and CDR2 FYNNEI. The CDR3 extends over 16 amino acids. The CDR3 DNA follows: TGTGCCGGCAGTGAAGCCACGGGACTAGCCAAAAACATTCAGTACTTC. It encodes CAGSEATGLAKNIQYF.

This sequence joins TRBV20-1 and TRBJ2-1, with 8 bases aligning to TRBD2. CDR1 is DFQATT and CDR2 is SNEGSKA in the germline V gene (reference sequence). V lost 4 bases and J lost 8; bases outside the gene matches: 13. CDR3 size: 15 residues. CDR3 in amino acids: CSAMSAREGWDEQFF. In DNA form, the CDR3 reads TGCAGTGCTATGAGTGCCCGGGAGGGTTGGGATGAGCAGTTCTTC.

The chain is built from TRBV19 and TRBJ2-7; TRBD1 matches at 8 bases. CDR3 size: 13 residues. The germline V gene encodes CDR1 LNHDA and CDR2 SQIVND (reference sequence). The junction had 4 bases not matched to a gene; V was cut back by 4 bases and J by 5 bases. The CDR3 protein is CASSTGQGNEQYF. CDR3 DNA sequence: TGTGCCAGTAGTACTGGACAGGGCAACGAGCAGTACTTC.